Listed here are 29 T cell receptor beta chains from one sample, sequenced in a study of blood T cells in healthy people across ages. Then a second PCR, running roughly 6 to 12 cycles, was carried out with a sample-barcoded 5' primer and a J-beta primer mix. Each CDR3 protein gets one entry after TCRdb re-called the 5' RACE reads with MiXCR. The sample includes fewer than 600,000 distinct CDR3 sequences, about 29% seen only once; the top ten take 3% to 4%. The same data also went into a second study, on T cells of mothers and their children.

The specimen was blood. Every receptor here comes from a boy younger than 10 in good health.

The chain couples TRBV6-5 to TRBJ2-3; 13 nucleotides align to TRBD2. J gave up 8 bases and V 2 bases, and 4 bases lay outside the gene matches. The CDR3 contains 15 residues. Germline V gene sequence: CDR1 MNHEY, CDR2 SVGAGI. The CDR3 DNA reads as TGTGCCAGCAGTTACCTCGGACTAGCGGGAGTTACGCAGTATTTT. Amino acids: CASSYLGLAGVTQYF.

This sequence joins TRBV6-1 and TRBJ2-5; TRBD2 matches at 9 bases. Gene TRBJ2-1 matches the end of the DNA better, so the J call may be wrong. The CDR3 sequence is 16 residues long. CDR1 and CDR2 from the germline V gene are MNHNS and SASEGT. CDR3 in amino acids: CASSDLAGSYNNEQFF. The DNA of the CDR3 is TGTGCCAGCAGTGACCTAGCGGGAAGCTATAACAATGAGCAGTTCTTC.

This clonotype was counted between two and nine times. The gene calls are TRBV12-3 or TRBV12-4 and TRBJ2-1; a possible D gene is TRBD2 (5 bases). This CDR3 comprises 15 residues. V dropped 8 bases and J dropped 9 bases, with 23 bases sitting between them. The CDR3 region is CASLSGSPSRGEQFF. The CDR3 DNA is TGTGCCAGCCTTTCGGGCTCTCCAAGTCGGGGTGAGCAGTTCTTC.

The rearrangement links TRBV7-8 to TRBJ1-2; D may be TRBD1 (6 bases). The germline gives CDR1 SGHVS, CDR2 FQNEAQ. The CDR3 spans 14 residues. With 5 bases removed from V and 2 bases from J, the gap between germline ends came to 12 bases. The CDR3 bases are TGTGCCAGCAGCCCCGACAGGCTCAACTATGGCTACACCTTC. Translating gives CASSPDRLNYGYTF.

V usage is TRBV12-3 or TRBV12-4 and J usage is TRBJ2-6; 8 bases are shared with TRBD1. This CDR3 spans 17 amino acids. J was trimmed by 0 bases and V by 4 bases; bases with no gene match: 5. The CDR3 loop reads CASSSQGASSGANVLTF. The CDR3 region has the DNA TGTGCCAGCAGTTCGCAGGGGGCCTCCTCTGGGGCCAACGTCCTGACTTTC.

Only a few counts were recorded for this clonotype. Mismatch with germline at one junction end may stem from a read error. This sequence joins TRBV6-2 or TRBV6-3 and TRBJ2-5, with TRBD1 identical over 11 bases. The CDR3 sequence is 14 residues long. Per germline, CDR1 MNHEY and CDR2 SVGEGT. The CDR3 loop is CAGSYSGQGATQYF. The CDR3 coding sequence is TGTGCCGGCAGTTACTCCGGACAGGGGGCGACCCAGTACTTC.

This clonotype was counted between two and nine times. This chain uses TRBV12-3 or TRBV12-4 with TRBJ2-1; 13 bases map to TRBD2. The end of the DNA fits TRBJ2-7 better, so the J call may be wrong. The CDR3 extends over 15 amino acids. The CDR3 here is CASSLRLAGGSEQYF. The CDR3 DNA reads TGTGCCAGCAGTTTACGACTAGCGGGAGGTAGTGAGCAGTACTTC.

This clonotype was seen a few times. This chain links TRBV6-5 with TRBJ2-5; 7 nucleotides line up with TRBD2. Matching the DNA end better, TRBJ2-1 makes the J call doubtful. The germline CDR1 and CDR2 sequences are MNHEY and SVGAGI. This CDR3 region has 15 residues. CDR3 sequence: CASSYRAGASREQFF. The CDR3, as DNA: TGTGCCAGCAGTTATAGGGCGGGAGCGAGTAGAGAGCAGTTCTTC.

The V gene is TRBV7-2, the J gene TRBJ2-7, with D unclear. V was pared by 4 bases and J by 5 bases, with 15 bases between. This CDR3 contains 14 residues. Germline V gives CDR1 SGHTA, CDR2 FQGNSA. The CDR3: CASSYGRGNDEQYF. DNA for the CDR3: TGTGCCAGCAGCTACGGTCGTGGGAACGACGAGCAGTACTTC.

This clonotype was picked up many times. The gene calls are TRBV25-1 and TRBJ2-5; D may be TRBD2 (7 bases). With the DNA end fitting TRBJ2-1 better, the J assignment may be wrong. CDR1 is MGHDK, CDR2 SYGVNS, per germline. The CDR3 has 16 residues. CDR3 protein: CASRQEGGGRLNEQFF. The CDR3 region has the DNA TGTGCCAGCAGGCAGGAGGGGGGCGGGAGATTGAATGAGCAGTTCTTC.

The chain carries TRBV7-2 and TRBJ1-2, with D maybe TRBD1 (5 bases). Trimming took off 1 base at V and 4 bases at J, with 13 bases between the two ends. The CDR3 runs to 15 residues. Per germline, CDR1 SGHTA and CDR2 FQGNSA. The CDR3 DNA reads TGTGCCAGCAGCTTAGAGGGAAGGGGAGGCTATGGCTACACCTTC. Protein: CASSLEGRGGYGYTF.

CDR3 sequence reads: CASSLGAAGGLTDTQYF. The CDR3 region has the DNA TGTGCCAGCAGCTTAGGGGCAGCGGGGGGACTCACAGATACGCAGTATTTT. The J gene is TRBJ2-3, the V gene TRBV11-2; the match to TRBD2 covers 9 bases. This CDR3 region has 17 residues. V was pared by 1 base and J by 2 bases, with 7 bases of the junction left unmatched. CDR1 SGHAT and CDR2 FQNNGV come from the germline V gene.

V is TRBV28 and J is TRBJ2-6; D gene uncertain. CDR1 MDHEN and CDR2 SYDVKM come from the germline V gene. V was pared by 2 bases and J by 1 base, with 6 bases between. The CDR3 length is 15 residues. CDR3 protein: CASSLASSGANVLTF. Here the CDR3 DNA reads TGTGCCAGCAGTTTAGCGTCGTCTGGGGCCAACGTCCTGACTTTC.

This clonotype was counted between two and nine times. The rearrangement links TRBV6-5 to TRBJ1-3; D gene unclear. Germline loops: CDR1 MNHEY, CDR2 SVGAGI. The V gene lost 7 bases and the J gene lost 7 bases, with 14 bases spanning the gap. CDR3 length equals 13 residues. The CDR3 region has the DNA TGTGCCAGCAATCGTCTTGGGGAGAACACCATATATTTT. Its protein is CASNRLGENTIYF.

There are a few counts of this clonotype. This CDR3 is CASRRGERTDLSNYGYTF. In nucleotides, the CDR3 is TGTGCCAGCAGGAGGGGTGAAAGGACAGACCTATCTAACTATGGCTACACCTTC. The chain carries TRBV12-3 or TRBV12-4 and TRBJ1-2; TRBD1 might be the D (6 bases). V was clipped by 6 bases and J by 0 bases, with 23 bases between them. The CDR3 totals 18 residues.

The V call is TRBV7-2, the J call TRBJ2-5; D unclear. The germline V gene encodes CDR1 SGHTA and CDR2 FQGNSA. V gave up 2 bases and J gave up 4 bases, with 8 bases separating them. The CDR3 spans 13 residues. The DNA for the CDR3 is TGTGCCAGCAGCTTACCGGTAGGAGAGACCCAGTACTTC. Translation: CASSLPVGETQYF.

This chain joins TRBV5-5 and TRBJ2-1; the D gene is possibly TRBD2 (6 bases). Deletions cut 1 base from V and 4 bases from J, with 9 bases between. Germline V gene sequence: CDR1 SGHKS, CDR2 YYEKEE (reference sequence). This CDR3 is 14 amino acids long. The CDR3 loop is CASSLMAGYNEQFF. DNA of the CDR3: TGTGCCAGCAGCTTGATGGCGGGGTACAATGAGCAGTTCTTC.

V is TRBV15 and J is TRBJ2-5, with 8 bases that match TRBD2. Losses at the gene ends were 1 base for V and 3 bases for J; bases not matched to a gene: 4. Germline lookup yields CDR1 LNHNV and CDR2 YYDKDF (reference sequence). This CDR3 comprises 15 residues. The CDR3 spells CATSRGAGGEETQYF. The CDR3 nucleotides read TGTGCCACCAGCAGAGGGGCCGGGGGGGAAGAGACCCAGTACTTC.

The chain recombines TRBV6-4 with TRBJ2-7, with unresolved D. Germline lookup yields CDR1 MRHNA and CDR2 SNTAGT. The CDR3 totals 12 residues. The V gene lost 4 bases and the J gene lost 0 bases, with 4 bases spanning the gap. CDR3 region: CASSGYSYEQYF. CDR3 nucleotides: TGTGCCAGCAGTGGCTACTCCTACGAGCAGTACTTC.

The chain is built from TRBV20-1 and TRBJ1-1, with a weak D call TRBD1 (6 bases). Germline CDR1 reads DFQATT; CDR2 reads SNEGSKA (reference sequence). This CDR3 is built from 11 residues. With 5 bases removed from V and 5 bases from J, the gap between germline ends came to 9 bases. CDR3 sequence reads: CSARTATEAFF. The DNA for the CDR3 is TGCAGTGCTCGGACAGCTACTGAAGCTTTCTTT.

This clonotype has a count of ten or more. The CDR3 here is CASSLDHEVYGYTF. CDR3 nucleotides: TGTGCCAGCAGCTTGGACCATGAGGTCTATGGCTACACCTTC. The chain combines TRBV7-2 with TRBJ1-2, with unresolved D. The CDR3 has 14 amino acids. Germline CDR1 SGHTA, CDR2 FQGNSA. Trimming took 3 bases from V and 4 from J, leaving 12 bases between them.

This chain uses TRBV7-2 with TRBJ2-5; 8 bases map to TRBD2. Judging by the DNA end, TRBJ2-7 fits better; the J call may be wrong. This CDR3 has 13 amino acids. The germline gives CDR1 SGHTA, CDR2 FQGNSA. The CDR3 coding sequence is TGTGCCAGCAGCACTAGCGGTCCCTACGAGCAGTACTTC. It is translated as CASSTSGPYEQYF.

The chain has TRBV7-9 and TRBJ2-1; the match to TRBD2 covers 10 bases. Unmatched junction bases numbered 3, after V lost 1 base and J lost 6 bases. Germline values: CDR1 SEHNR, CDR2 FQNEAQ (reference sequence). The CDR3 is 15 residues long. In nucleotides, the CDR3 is TGTGCCAGCAGCTTAGGCCGGACTAGCGGCAATGAGCAGTTCTTC. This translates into CASSLGRTSGNEQFF.

The CDR3: CASSSHQGGNQPQHF. The CDR3 DNA follows: TGTGCCAGCAGCTCGCACCAAGGGGGCAATCAGCCCCAGCATTTT. The chain has TRBV5-5 and TRBJ1-5, with D maybe TRBD1 (5 bases). Germline assignment: CDR1 SGHKS and CDR2 YYEKEE (reference sequence). With 3 bases removed from V and 2 bases from J, the gap between germline ends came to 12 bases. The CDR3 totals 15 residues.

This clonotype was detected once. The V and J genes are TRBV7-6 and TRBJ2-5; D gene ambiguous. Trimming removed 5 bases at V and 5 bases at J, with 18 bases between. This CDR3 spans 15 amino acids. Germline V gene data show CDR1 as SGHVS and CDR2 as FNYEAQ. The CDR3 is CASSHPRTGMETQYF. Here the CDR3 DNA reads TGTGCCAGCAGCCACCCTCGGACCGGAATGGAGACCCAGTACTTC.

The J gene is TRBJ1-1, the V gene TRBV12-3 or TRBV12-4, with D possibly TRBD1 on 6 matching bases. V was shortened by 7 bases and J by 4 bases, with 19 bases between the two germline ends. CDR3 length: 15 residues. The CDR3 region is CASNPFLRGSTEAFF. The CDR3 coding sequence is TGTGCCAGCAACCCCTTCCTGAGGGGGAGCACTGAAGCTTTCTTT.

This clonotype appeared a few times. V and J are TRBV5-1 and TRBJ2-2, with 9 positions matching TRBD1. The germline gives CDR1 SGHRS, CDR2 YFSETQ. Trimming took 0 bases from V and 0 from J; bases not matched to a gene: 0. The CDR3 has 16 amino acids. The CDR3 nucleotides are TGCGCCAGCAGCTTGGGGGACAGGGCGAACACCGGGGAGCTGTTTTTT. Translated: CASSLGDRANTGELFF.

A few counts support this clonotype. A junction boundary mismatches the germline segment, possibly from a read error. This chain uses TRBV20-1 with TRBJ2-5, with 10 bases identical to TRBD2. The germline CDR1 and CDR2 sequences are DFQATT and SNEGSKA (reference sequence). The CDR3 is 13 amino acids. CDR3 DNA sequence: TGCAGTGCTAGAGGATCTCTTAGCGGGGGGCTTTTATTC. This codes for CSARGSLSGGLLF.

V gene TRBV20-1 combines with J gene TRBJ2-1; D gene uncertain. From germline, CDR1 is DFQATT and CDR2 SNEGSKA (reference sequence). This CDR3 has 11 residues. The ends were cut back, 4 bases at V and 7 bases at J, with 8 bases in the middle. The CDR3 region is CSATLLNEQFF. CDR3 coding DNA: TGCAGTGCTACCCTACTAAATGAGCAGTTCTTC.